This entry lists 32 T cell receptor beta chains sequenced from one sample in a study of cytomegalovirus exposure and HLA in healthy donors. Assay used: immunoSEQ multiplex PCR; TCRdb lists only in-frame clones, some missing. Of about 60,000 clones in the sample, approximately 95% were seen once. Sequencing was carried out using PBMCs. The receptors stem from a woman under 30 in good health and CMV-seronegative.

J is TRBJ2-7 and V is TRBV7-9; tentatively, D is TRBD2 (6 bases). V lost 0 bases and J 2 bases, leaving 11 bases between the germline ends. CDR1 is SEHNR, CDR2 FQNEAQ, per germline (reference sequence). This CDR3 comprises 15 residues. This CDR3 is CASSLAGGATYEQYF. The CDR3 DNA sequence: TGTGCCAGCAGCTTAGCTGGCGGGGCCACCTACGAGCAGTACTTC.

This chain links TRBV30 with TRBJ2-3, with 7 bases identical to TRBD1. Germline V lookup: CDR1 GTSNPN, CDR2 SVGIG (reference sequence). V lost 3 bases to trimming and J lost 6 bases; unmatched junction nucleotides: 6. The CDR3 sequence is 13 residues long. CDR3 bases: TGTGCCTGGAGATCCCTAGGGGGCGATACGCAGTATTTT. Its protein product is CAWRSLGGDTQYF.

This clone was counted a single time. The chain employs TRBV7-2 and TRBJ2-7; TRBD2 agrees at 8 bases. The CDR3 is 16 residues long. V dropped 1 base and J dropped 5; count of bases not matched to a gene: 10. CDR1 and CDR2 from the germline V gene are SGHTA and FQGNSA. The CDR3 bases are TGTGCCAGCAGCTTAGATGGTCGGGGGGGTTCGGACGAGCAGTACTTC. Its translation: CASSLDGRGGSDEQYF.

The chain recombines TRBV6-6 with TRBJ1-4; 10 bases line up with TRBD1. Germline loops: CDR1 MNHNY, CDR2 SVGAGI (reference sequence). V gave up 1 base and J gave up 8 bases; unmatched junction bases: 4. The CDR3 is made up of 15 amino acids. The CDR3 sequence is CASSYFGTGVEKLFF. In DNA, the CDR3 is TGTGCCAGCAGTTACTTTGGGACAGGGGTCGAAAAACTGTTTTTT.

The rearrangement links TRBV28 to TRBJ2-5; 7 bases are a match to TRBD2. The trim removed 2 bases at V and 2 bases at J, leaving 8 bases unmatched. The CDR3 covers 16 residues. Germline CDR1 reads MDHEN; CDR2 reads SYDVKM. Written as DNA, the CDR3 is TGTGCCAGCAGTTTAGACCCAGCGGGACGGCAAGAGACCCAGTACTTC. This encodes CASSLDPAGRQETQYF.

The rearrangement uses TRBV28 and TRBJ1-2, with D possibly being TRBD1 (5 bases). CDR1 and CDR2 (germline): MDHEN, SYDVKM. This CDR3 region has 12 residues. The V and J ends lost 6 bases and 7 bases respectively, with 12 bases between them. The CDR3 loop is CASSQGLGGYTF. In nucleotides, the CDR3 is TGTGCCAGCAGCCAGGGTTTGGGTGGCTACACCTTC.

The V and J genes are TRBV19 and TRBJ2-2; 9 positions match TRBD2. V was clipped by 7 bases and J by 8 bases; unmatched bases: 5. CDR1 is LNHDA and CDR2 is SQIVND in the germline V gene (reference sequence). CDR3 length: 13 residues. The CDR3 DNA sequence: TGTGCCAGTACCCAGCGGGGGGTTGGGGAGCTGTTTTTT. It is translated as CASTQRGVGELFF.

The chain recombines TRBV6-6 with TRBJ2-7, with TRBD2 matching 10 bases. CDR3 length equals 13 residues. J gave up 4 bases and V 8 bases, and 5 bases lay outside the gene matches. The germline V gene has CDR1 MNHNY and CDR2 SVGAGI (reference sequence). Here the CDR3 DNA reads TGTGCCAGCTGGGCTAGCGGGAGTTACGAGCAGTACTTC. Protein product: CASWASGSYEQYF.

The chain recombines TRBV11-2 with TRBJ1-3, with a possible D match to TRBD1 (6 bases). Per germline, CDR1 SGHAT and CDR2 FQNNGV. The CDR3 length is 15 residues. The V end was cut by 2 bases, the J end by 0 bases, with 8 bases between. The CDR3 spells CASSLQGSSGNTIYF. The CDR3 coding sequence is TGTGCCAGCAGCTTACAGGGGTCCTCTGGAAACACCATATATTTT.

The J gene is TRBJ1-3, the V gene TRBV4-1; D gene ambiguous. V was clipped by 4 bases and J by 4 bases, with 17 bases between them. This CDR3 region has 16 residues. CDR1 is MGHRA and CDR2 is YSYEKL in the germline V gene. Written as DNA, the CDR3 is TGCGCCAGCAGCCGTCCTGGGCAGATGAGAGGAAACACCATATATTTT. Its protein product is CASSRPGQMRGNTIYF.

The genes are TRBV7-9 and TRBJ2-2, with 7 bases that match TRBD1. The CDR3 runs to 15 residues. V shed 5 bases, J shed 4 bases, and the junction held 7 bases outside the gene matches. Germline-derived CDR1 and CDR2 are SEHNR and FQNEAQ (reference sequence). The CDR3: CASSTDRASTGELFF. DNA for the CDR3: TGTGCCAGCAGCACCGACAGGGCGAGCACCGGGGAGCTGTTTTTT.

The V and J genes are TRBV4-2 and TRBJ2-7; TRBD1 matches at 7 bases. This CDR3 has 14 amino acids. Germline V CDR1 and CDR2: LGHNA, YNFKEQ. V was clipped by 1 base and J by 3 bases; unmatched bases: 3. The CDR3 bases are TGTGCCAGCAGCCAAGCCGGACAGGTCTACGAGCAGTACTTC. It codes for CASSQAGQVYEQYF.

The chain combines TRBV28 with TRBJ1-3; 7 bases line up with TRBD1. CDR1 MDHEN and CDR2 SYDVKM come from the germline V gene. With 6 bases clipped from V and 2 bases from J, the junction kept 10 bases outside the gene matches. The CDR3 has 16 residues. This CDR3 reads CASSFRQGTTGNTIYF. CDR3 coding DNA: TGTGCCAGCAGCTTCCGACAGGGAACAACTGGAAACACCATATATTTT.

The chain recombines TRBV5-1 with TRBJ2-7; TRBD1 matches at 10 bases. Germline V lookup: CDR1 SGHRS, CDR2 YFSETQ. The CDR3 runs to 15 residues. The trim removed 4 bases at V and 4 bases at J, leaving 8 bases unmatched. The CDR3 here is CASSPGQGFAYEQYF. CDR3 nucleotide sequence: TGCGCCAGCAGCCCGGGACAGGGGTTCGCTTACGAGCAGTACTTC.

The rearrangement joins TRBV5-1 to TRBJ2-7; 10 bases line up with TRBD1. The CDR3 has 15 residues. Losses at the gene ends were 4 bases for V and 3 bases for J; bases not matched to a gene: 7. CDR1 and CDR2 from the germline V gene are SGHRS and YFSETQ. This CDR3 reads CASSKGQGSFYEQYF. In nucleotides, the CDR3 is TGCGCCAGCAGCAAGGGACAGGGGTCTTTCTACGAGCAGTACTTC.

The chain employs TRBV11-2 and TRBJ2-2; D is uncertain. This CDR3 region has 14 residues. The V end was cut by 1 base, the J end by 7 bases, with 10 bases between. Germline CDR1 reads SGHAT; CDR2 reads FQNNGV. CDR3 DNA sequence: TGTGCCAGCAGCTTAGCTTGGGCCGACGGGGAGCTGTTTTTT. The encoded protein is CASSLAWADGELFF.

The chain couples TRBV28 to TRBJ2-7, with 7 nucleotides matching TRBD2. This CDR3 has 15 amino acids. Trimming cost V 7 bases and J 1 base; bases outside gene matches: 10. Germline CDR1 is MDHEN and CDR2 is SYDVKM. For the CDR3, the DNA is TGTGCCAGCACCTGGGGGGGTATGGGGTCCTACGAGCAGTACTTC. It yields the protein CASTWGGMGSYEQYF.

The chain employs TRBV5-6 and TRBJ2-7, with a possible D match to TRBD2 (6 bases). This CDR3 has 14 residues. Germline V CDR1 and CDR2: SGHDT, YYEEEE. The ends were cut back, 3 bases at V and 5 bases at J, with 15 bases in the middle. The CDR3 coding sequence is TGTGCCAGCAGCTGGGGACTTCATGGGGACGAGCAGTACTTC. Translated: CASSWGLHGDEQYF.

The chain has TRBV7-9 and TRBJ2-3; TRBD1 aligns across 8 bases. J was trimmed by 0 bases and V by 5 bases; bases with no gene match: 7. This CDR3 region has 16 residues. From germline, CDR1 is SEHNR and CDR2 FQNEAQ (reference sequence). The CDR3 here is CASSPDRGRSTDTQYF. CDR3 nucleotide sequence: TGTGCCAGCAGCCCAGACAGGGGCCGAAGCACAGATACGCAGTATTTT. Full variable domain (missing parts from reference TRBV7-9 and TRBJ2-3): DTGVSQNPRHKITKRGQNVTFRCDPISEHNRLYWYRQTLGQGPEFLTYFQNEAQLEKSRLLSDRFSAERPKGSFSTLEIQRTEQGDSAMYLCASSPDRGRSTDTQYFGPGTRLTVL.

CDR3 sequence reads: CASNPTGGGNQPQHF. Written as DNA, the CDR3 is TGTGCCAGTAACCCAACAGGGGGCGGCAATCAGCCCCAGCATTTT. The rearrangement uses TRBV19 and TRBJ1-5; TRBD1 matches 9 bases. CDR1 and CDR2 (germline): LNHDA, SQIVND (reference sequence). This CDR3 has 15 amino acids. V was pared by 7 bases and J by 2 bases, with 6 bases of the junction left unmatched.

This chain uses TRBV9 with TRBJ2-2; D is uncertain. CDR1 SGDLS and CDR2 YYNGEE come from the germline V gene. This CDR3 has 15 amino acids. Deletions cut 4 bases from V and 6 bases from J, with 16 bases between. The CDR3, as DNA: TGTGCCAGCAGCCCCCAAGCCCTACTCGCCGGGGAGCTGTTTTTT. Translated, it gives CASSPQALLAGELFF.

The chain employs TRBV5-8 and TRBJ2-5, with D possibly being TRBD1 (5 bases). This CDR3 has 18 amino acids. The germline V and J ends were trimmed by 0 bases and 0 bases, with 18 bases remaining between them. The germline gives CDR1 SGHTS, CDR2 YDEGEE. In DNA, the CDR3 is TGTGCCAGCAGCTTGGTGGCCAGGGTAGCAGGGTACCAAGAGACCCAGTACTTC. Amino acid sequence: CASSLVARVAGYQETQYF.

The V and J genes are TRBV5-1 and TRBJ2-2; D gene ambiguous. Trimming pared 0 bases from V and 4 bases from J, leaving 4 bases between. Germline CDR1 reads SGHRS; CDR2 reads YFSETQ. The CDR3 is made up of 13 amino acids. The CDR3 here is CASSLAGTGELFF. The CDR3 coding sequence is TGCGCCAGCAGCTTGGCGGGCACCGGGGAGCTGTTTTTT.

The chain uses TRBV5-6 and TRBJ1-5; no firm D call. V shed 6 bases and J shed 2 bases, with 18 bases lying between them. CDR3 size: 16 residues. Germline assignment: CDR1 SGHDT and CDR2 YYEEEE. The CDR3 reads CASNHRSSGGNQPQHF. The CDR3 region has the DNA TGTGCCAGCAACCACCGGAGCTCGGGTGGCAATCAGCCCCAGCATTTT.

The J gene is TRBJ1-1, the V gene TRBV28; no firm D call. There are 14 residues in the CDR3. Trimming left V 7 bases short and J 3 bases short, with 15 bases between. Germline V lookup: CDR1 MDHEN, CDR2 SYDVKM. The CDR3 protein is CASTFGGRYTEAFF. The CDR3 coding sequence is TGTGCCAGCACCTTCGGCGGGCGATACACTGAAGCTTTCTTT.

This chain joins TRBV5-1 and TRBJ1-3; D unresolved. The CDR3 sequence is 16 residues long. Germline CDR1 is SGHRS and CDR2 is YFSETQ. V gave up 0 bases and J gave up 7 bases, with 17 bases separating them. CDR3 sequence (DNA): TGCGCCAGCAGCTTGGCCGGGAGCAATAACGGGAACACCATATATTTT. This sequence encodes CASSLAGSNNGNTIYF.

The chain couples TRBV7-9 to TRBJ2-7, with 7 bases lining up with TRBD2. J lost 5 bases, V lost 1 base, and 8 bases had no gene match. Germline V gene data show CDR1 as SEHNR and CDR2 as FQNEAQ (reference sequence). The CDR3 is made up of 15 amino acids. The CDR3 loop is CASSLDGGVFHEQYF. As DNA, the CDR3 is TGTGCCAGCAGCTTAGATGGGGGGGTATTCCACGAGCAGTACTTC.

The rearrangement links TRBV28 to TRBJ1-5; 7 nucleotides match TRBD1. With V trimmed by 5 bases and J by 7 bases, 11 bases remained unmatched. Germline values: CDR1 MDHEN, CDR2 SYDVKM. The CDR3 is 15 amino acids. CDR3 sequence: CASSPQGETGQPQHF. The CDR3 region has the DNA TGTGCCAGCAGTCCCCAGGGGGAGACCGGGCAGCCCCAGCATTTT. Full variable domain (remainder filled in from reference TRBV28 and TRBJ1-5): DVKVTQSSRYLVKRTGEKVFLECVQDMDHENMFWYRQDPGLGLRLIYFSYDVKMKEKGDIPEGYSVSREKKERFSLILESASTNQTSMYLCASSPQGETGQPQHFGDGTRLSIL.

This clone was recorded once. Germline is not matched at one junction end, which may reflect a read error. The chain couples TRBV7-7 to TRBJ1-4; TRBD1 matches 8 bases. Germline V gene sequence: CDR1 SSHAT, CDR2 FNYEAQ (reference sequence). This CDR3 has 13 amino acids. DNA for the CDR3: TGTGCTAGCAGCCGGGACAGGAATGAAAAACTGTTTTTT. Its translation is CASSRDRNEKLFF.

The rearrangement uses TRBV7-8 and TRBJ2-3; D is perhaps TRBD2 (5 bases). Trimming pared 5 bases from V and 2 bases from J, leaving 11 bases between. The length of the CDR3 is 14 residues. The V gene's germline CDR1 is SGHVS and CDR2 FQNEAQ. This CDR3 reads CASSPGDNTDTQYF. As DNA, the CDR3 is TGTGCCAGCAGCCCCGGGGATAACACAGATACGCAGTATTTT.

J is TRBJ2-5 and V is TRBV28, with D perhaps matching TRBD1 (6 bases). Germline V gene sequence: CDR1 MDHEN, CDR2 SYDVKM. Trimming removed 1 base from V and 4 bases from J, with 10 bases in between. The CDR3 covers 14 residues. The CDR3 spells CASSLSGRGETQYF. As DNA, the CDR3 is TGTGCCAGCAGTTTATCGGGCAGGGGAGAGACCCAGTACTTC.

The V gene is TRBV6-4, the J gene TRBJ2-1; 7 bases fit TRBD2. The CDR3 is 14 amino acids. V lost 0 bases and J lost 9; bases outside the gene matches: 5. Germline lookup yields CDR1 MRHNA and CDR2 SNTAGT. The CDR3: CASSDSGGVGEQFF. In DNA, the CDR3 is TGTGCCAGCAGTGACTCGGGGGGGGTAGGTGAGCAGTTCTTC.